This T cell receptor (beta chain) was captured in a study of blood T cells in healthy people across ages. The study's findings and limits: Both naive CD4+ cell counts and diversity were greater in long-lived donors than in aged donors.

A remark on this clonotype: Its specificity is not known.

The CDR3 length is 14 residues. The germline gives CDR1 MDHEN, CDR2 SYDVKM. V was trimmed by 2 bases and J by 7 bases, leaving 14 bases between them. The authors ran a second PCR of roughly 6 to 12 cycles using a sample-barcoded 5' primer and a J-beta primer mix. TCRdb called the 5' RACE reads again in MiXCR, with one record for every CDR3 protein. The sample holds approximately 670,000 distinct CDR3 sequences, approximately 40% seen once. This clonotype was sampled from an older man in good health. The sequencing sample was made of blood. The chain couples TRBV28 to TRBJ2-5, with D hard to call. CDR3 amino acids: CASSLNRPPATQYF. The CDR3, as DNA: TGTGCCAGCAGTTTAAATCGACCCCCAGCGACCCAGTACTTC.